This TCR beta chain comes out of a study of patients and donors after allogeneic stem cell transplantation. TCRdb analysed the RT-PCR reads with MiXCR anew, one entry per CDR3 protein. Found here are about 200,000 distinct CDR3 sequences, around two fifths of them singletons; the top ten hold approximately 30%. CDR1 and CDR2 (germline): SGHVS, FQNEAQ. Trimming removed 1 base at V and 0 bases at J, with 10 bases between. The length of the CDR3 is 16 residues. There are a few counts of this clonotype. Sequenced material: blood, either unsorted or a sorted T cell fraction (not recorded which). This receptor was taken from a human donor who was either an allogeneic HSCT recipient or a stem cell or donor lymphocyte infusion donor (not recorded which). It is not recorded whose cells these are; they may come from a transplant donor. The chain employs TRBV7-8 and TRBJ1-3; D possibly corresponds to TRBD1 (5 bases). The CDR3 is CASSLEQANSGNTIYF. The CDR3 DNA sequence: TGTGCCAGCAGCTTAGAACAGGCGAACTCTGGAAACACCATATATTTT.